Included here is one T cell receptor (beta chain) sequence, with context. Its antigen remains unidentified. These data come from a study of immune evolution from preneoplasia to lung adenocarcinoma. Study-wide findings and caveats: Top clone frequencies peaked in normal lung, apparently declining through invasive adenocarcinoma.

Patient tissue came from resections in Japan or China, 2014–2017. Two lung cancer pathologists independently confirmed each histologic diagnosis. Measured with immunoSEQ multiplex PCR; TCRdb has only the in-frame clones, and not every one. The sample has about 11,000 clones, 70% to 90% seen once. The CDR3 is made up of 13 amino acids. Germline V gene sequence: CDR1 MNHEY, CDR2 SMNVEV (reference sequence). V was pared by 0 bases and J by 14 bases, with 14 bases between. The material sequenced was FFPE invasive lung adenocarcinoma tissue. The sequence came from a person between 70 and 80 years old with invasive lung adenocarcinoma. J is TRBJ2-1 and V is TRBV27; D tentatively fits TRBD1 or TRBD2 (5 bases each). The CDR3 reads CASSLSGGTREFF. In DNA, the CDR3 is TGTGCCAGCAGTTTATCAGGTGGGACCCGGGAGTTCTTC.